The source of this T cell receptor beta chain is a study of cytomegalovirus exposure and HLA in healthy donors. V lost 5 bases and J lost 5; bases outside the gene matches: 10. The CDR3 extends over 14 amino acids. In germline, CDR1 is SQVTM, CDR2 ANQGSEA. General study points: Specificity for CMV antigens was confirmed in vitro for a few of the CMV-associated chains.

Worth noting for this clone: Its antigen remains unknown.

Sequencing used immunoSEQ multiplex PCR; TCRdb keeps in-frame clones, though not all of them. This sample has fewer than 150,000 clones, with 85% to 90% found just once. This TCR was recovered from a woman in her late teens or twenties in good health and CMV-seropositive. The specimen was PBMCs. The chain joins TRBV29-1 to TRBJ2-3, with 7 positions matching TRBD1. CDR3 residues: CSVNKNRGGDTQYF. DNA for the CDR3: TGCAGCGTTAACAAAAACAGGGGCGGAGATACGCAGTATTTT.